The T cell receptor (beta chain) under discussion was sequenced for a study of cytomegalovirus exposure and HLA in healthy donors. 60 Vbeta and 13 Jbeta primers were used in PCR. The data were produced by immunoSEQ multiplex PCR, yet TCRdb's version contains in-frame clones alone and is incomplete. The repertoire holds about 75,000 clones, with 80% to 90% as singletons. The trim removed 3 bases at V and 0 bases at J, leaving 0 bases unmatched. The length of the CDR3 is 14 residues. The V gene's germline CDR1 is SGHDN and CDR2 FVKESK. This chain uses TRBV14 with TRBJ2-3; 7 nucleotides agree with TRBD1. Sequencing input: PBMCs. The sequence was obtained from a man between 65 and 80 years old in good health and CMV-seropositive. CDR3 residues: CASSQTGSTDTQYF. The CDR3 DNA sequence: TGTGCCAGCAGCCAGACAGGGAGCACAGATACGCAGTATTTT.